Detailed here is one T cell receptor beta chain. Its antigen remains unknown. Documented time point: neoterminal ileum biopsy at postoperative endoscopy, about 6 months after surgery. This sample is part of a study of T cell repertoires in ileal Crohn's disease. V was trimmed by 5 bases and J by 5 bases, leaving 5 bases between them. The CDR3 sequence is 11 residues long. CDR1 is MNHNS and CDR2 is SASEGT in the germline V gene. Notes on the study in general: Compared with non-smokers, active smokers at surgery showed more clonal expansions.

Measured with immunoSEQ multiplex PCR; TCRdb has only the in-frame clones, and not every one. The sample records roughly 62,000 clones, roughly nine tenths being singletons. Material for sequencing was ileal tissue. The chain has TRBV6-1 and TRBJ2-3; D is unresolved. This TCR came from an adult with Crohn's disease. The CDR3 here is CASSFQDTQYF. Here the CDR3 DNA reads TGTGCCAGCAGTTTTCAAGATACGCAGTATTTT.